The rows below give T cell receptor beta chains drawn from one sample of a study of blood T cell repertoires in COVID-19. Sequenced by immunoSEQ multiplex PCR; TCRdb stores in-frame clones only, minus some. The profile shows 200,000 to 250,000 clones, roughly 84% of them singletons. The sample comprised PBMCs or T cells enriched from blood (not recorded which). The receptors come from a woman in her thirties or forties who had recovered from COVID-19. CDR3s include the opening cysteine and the closing phenylalanine or tryptophan. Each record gives: V gene, J gene, clone size, D gene, CDR3 protein, CDR3 DNA. The D gene is left open where the match is weak. The size of a clone is reported for some rows only, either as once, few or many, or as a class for expanded clones.

TRBV2	TRBJ2-7	.	TRBD1	CASTGTAAYEQYF	TGTGCCAGCACCGGGACAGCGGCCTACGAGCAGTACTTC
TRBV7-2	TRBJ2-5	.	.	CASSPAGTRGETQYF	TGTGCCAGCAGCCCAGCCGGGACGAGGGGGGAGACCCAGTACTTC
TRBV11-2	TRBJ1-1	.	.	CASSLEGAVGAEAFF	TGTGCCAGCAGCTTAGAGGGGGCCGTGGGAGCTGAAGCTTTCTTT
TRBV10-3	TRBJ2-2	.	TRBD1	CAISGDRDGGELFF	TGTGCCATCAGTGGAGACAGGGACGGCGGGGAGCTGTTTTTT
TRBV7-9	TRBJ2-1	.	TRBD2	CASSLKTSGYNEQFF	TGTGCCAGCAGCTTGAAGACTAGCGGTTACAATGAGCAGTTCTTC
TRBV24-1	TRBJ2-5	.	.	CATAQGGEGTQYF	TGTGCCACCGCACAGGGGGGGGAAGGGACCCAGTACTTC
TRBV28	TRBJ2-7	.	.	CASSLGGQSYEQYF	TGTGCCAGCAGTTTAGGTGGGCAGTCCTACGAGCAGTACTTC
TRBV2	TRBJ1-2	.	TRBD1	CATGQGNYGYTF	TGTGCCACGGGACAGGGAAACTATGGCTACACCTTC
TRBV2	TRBJ1-4	.	.	CASTRREGEKLFF	TGTGCCAGCACCCGACGGGAAGGGGAAAAACTGTTTTTT
TRBV7-2	TRBJ2-1	.	TRBD2	CASSSRTSAGNEQFF	TGTGCCAGCAGCTCCCGGACTAGTGCGGGGAATGAGCAGTTCTTC
TRBV6-1	TRBJ1-1	.	.	CASSDIPDKFNTEAFF	TGTGCCAGCAGTGACATACCCGACAAGTTCAACACTGAAGCTTTCTTT
TRBV21-1	TRBJ1-3	once	.	CASSKTTVALLTGNTIYF	TGTGCCAGCAGCAAGACCACAGTAGCGCTTCTGACTGGAAACACCATATATTTT
TRBV7-9	TRBJ2-5	.	TRBD2	CASSLVLAGVETQYF	TGTGCCAGCAGCTTAGTCCTAGCGGGAGTGGAGACCCAGTACTTC
TRBV4-3	TRBJ1-4	many	TRBD1	CASSQDPGTGPQKLFF	TGCGCCAGCAGCCAAGATCCGGGGACAGGCCCTCAAAAACTGTTTTTT
TRBV28	TRBJ2-7	.	.	CASSLPMTVEQYF	TGTGCCAGCAGTCTACCGATGACTGTCGAGCAGTACTTC
TRBV5-7	TRBJ2-2	few	.	CASSAGAGYYTGELFF	TGTGCCAGCAGCGCAGGGGCTGGTTATTACACCGGGGAGCTGTTTTTT
TRBV7-2	TRBJ2-2	.	.	CASSSAGGLGGELFF	TGTGCCAGCAGCTCAGCCGGGGGGCTGGGCGGGGAGCTGTTTTTT
TRBV29-1	TRBJ2-3	.	TRBD2	CSALGLAGNTDTQYF	TGCAGCGCTCTAGGACTAGCGGGAAACACAGATACGCAGTATTTT
TRBV19	TRBJ2-6	.	.	CASSSLGSGANVLTF	TGTGCCAGTTCCTCGCTAGGCTCTGGGGCCAACGTCCTGACTTTC
TRBV28	TRBJ1-2	.	.	CASSPRGGGYTF	TGTGCCAGCAGTCCTCGGGGGGGAGGCTACACCTTC
TRBV7-2	TRBJ1-1	.	.	CASSLNLQGTEAFF	TGTGCCAGCAGCTTAAATCTTCAGGGCACTGAAGCTTTCTTT
TRBV6-5	TRBJ1-5	.	.	CASQFLGDQPQHF	TGTGCCAGCCAATTTTTAGGGGATCAGCCCCAGCATTTT
TRBV6-2/TRBV6-3	TRBJ1-2	.	.	CASSYENYGYTF	TGTGCCAGCAGTTACGAGAACTATGGCTACACCTTC
TRBV5-1	TRBJ2-3	.	TRBD2	CASARGGASDTQYF	TGCGCCAGCGCACGGGGGGGCGCATCAGATACGCAGTATTTT
TRBV14	TRBJ1-2	.	.	CASSSRTVYTF	TGTGCCAGCAGCTCACGGACAGTCTACACCTTC
TRBV6-5	TRBJ1-4	.	.	CASSVAGEKLFF	TGTGCCAGTTCCGTGGCAGGGGAAAAACTGTTTTTT
TRBV4-3	TRBJ1-2	.	.	CASSQDLGQNYGYTF	TGCGCCAGCAGCCAAGATCTAGGACAGAACTATGGCTACACCTTC
TRBV27	TRBJ1-1	.	TRBD1	CASSYRGNTEAFF	TGTGCCAGCAGTTACAGGGGGAACACTGAAGCTTTCTTT
TRBV6-1	TRBJ1-5	.	.	CASSDAGRGIRPQHF	TGTGCCAGCAGTGACGCAGGACGGGGGATTCGGCCCCAGCATTTT
TRBV3-1/TRBV3-2	TRBJ2-1	.	TRBD1	CASRQTGGNEQFF	TGTGCCAGCAGACAGACAGGGGGCAATGAGCAGTTCTTC
TRBV27	TRBJ1-3	.	.	CASSPTNTGNTIYF	TGTGCCAGCAGTCCCACTAATACTGGAAACACCATATATTTT
TRBV6-4	TRBJ1-4	.	TRBD1	CASPSRQGTTEKLFF	TGTGCCAGCCCATCGAGACAGGGGACGACTGAAAAACTGTTTTTT
TRBV2	TRBJ2-5	.	TRBD2	CATTTGGYQETQYF	TGTGCCACGACGACGGGAGGATACCAAGAGACCCAGTACTTC
TRBV15	TRBJ2-1	.	TRBD1	CATSRDFGQAFF	TGTGCCACCAGCAGAGATTTCGGACAGGCTTTCTTC
TRBV5-6	TRBJ1-3	.	.	CASSLAGYGNTIYF	TGTGCCAGCAGCTTAGCGGGGTATGGAAACACCATATATTTT
TRBV30	TRBJ2-7	.	.	CAWSLASGQHPYEQYF	TGTGCCTGGAGCCTGGCATCTGGACAGCATCCCTACGAGCAGTACTTC
TRBV11-3	TRBJ2-1	once	TRBD2	CASSFRTSGRAPYNEQFF	TGTGCCAGCAGCTTCAGGACTAGCGGGAGGGCCCCCTACAATGAGCAGTTCTTC
TRBV24-1	TRBJ1-5	many	.	CATSRQAPEPQHF	TGTGCCACCAGTCGACAGGCTCCGGAACCCCAGCATTTT
TRBV28	TRBJ2-2	.	TRBD2	CASSLAGGADSGELFF	TGTGCCAGCAGCCTAGCGGGAGGGGCTGATAGCGGGGAGCTGTTTTTT
TRBV15	TRBJ2-2	.	.	CATKERANTGELFF	TGTGCCACCAAAGAGCGGGCGAACACCGGGGAGCTGTTTTTT
TRBV5-1	TRBJ1-1	few	.	CASSLAGMNTEAFF	TGCGCCAGCAGCTTAGCAGGTATGAACACTGAAGCTTTCTTT
TRBV25-1	TRBJ2-7	.	.	CASSAESSYEQYF	TGTGCCAGCAGTGCCGAATCTAGCTACGAGCAGTACTTC
TRBV6-6	TRBJ2-1	.	TRBD2	CASSYSITSGPHEQFF	TGTGCCAGCAGTTACTCGATAACTAGCGGGCCCCATGAGCAGTTCTTC
TRBV4-3	TRBJ1-1	.	.	CASSQVVTGNTEAFF	TGCGCCAGCAGCCAAGTCGTCACAGGGAACACTGAAGCTTTCTTT
TRBV24-1	TRBJ2-7	.	.	CATSDPDTSYEQYF	TGTGCCACCAGTGATCCTGACACCTCCTACGAGCAGTACTTC
TRBV7-3	TRBJ2-3	.	.	CASSLTSGETDTQYF	TGTGCCAGCAGCTTGACCTCTGGGGAGACAGATACGCAGTATTTT
TRBV28	TRBJ1-1	once	.	CASRGDTEAFF	TGTGCCAGCAGAGGGGACACTGAAGCTTTCTTT
TRBV18	TRBJ2-3	.	.	CASSPTGDTQYF	TGTGCCAGCTCCCCGACTGGGGATACGCAGTATTTT
TRBV5-1	TRBJ1-1	.	.	CASSLTGGTEAFF	TGCGCCAGCAGCTTGACGGGGGGCACTGAAGCTTTCTTT
TRBV30	TRBJ1-5	.	.	CAWSVSIGGGQPQHF	TGTGCCTGGAGTGTTAGTATCGGGGGTGGACAGCCCCAGCATTTT
TRBV18	TRBJ1-1	.	.	CASSPGFEGTEAFF	TGTGCCAGCTCACCAGGTTTTGAGGGAACTGAAGCTTTCTTT